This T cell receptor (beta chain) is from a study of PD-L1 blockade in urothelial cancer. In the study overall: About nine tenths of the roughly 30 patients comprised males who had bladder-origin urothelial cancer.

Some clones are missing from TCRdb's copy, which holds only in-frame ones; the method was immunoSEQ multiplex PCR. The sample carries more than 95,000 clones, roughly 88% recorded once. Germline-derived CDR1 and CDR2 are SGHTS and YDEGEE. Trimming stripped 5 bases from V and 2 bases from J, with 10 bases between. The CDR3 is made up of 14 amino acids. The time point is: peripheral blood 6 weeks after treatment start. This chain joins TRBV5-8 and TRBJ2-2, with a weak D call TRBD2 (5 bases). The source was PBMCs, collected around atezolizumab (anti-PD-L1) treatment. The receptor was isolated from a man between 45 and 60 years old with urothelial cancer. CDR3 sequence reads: CASRWERNTGELFF. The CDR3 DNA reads TGTGCCAGCAGGTGGGAGCGTAACACCGGGGAGCTGTTTTTT. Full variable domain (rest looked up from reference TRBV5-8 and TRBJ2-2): EAGVTQSPTHLIKTRGQQATLRCSPISGHTSVYWYQQALGLGLQFLLWYDEGEERNRGNFPPRFSGRQFPNYSSELNVNALELEDSALYLCASRWERNTGELFFGEGSRLTVL.